The 4 T cell receptor beta chains below all came from one sample that was sequenced in a study of blood T cell repertoires in COVID-19 (dated by TCRdb to the early 2020s). Library construction relied on the immunoSEQ multiplex PCR assay. TCRdb took over this immuneACCESS table, retaining in-frame rearrangements with V and J assigned. Such tables are incomplete; in checked studies, under half of the missing clones stem from an unresolved V gene, and the remainder is unexplained. The sample profile shows around 350,000 clones; 85% to 90% of them were found once. In total, the top ten clones hold 2.5% to 3.5% of the sample. Sequencing was performed on peripheral blood. All receptors derive from a human donor in a cohort sampled during active COVID-19.

V gene TRBV20-1 combines with J gene TRBJ2-1; D unresolved. Germline CDR1 is DFQATT and CDR2 is SNEGSKA (reference sequence). The ends were cut back, 3 bases at V and 4 bases at J, with 13 bases in the middle. The CDR3 runs 14 residues. The CDR3 nucleotides read TGCAGTGCTAGTCGCATAGCAGTTTACAATGAGCAGTTCTTC. Protein sequence: CSASRIAVYNEQFF.

V is TRBV28 and J is TRBJ2-1, with 8 nucleotides matching TRBD2. The trim removed 7 bases at V and 1 base at J, leaving 6 bases unmatched. The CDR3 spans 15 residues. CDR1 MDHEN and CDR2 SYDVKM come from the germline V gene. The CDR3 bases are TGTGCCAGCAATGTAGCGGGGAGGTCCTACAATGAGCAGTTCTTC. It yields the protein CASNVAGRSYNEQFF.

V and J are TRBV7-8 and TRBJ2-3; D uncertain. CDR3 size: 15 residues. From germline, CDR1 is SGHVS and CDR2 FQNEAQ. Trimming took 1 base from V and 6 from J, leaving 14 bases between them. The CDR3, as DNA: TGTGCCAGCAGCTTAGTTTCCTCCGTGTTCGATACGCAGTATTTT. The encoded protein is CASSLVSSVFDTQYF.

The chain couples TRBV10-3 to TRBJ2-7; no firm D call. The CDR3 is 11 residues long. V shed 10 bases and J shed 0 bases, with 7 bases lying between them. Per germline, CDR1 ENHRY and CDR2 SYGVKD. The CDR3: CASKSSYEQYF. CDR3 in DNA: TGTGCCAGCAAGAGCTCCTACGAGCAGTACTTC.